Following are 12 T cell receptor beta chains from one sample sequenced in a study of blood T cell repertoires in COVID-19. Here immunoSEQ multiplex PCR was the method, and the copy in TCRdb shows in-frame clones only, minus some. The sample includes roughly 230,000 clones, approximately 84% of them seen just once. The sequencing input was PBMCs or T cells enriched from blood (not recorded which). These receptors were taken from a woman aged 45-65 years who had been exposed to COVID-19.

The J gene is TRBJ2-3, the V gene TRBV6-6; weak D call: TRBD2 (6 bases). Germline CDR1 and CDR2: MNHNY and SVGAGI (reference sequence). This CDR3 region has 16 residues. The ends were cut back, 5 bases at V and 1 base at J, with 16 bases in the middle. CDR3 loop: CASSGEERTGTDTQYF. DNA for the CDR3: TGTGCCAGCAGTGGGGAGGAGCGGACGGGCACAGATACGCAGTATTTT.

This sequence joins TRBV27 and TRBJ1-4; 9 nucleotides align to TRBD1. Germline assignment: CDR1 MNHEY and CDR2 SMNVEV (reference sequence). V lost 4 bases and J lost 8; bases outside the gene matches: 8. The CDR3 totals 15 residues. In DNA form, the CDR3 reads TGTGCCAGCAGTTCCCCGGGACAGGGTCAGGAAAAACTGTTTTTT. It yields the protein CASSSPGQGQEKLFF.

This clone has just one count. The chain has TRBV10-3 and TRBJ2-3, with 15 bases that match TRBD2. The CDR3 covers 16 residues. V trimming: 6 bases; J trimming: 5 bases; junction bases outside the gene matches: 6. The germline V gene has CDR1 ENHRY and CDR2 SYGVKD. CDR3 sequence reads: CAISPGLAGGLDTQYF. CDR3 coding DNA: TGTGCCATCAGCCCGGGACTAGCGGGGGGCCTAGATACGCAGTATTTT.

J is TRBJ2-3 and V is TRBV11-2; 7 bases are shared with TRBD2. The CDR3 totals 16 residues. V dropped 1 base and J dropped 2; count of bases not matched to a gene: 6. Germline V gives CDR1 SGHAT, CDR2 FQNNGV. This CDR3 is CASSLVGSGVTDTQYF. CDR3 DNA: TGTGCCAGCAGCTTAGTAGGGAGCGGGGTCACAGATACGCAGTATTTT.

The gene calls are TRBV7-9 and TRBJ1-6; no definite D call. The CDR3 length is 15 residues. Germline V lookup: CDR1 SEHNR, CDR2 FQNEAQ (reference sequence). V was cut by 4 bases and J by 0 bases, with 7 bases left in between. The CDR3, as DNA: TGTGCCAGCAGCTATGAGAGCTCCTATAATTCACCCCTCCACTTT. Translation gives CASSYESSYNSPLHF.

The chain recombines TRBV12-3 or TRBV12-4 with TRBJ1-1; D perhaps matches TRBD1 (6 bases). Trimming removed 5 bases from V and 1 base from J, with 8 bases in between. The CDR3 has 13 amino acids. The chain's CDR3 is CASSTGSNTEAFF. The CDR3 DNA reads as TGTGCCAGCAGTACAGGGTCGAACACTGAAGCTTTCTTT.

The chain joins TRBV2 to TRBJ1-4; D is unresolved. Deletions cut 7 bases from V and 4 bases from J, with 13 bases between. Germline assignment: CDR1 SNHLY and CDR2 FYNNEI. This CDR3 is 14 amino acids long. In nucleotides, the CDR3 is TGTGCCAGCAAAGAGGGCGACCATAATGAAAAACTGTTTTTT. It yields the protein CASKEGDHNEKLFF.

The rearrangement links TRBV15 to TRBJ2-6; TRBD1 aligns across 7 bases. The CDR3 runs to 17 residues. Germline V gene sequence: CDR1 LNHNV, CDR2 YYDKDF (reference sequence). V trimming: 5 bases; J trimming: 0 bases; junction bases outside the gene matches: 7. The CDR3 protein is CATSGGDRSSGANVLTF. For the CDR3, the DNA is TGTGCCACCAGCGGTGGGGACAGATCCTCTGGGGCCAACGTCCTGACTTTC.

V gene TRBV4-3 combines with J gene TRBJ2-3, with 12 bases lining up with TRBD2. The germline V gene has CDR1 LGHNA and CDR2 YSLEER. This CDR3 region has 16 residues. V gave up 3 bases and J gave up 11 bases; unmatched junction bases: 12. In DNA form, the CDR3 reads TGCGCCAGCAGCCATGCTGGGACTAGCGGGCCGGGGAGGCAGTATTTT. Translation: CASSHAGTSGPGRQYF.

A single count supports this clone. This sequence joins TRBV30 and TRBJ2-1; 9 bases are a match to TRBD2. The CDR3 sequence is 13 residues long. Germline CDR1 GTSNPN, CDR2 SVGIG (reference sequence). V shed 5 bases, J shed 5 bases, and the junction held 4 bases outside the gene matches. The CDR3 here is CAWCAGGDNEQFF. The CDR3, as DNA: TGTGCCTGGTGCGCGGGGGGGGACAATGAGCAGTTCTTC.

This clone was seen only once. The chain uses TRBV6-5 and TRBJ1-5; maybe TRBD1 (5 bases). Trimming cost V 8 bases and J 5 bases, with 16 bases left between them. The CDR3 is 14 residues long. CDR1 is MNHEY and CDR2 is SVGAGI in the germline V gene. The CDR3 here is CASQTGRGDQPQHF. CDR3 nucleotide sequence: TGTGCCAGCCAAACAGGAAGGGGCGATCAGCCCCAGCATTTT.

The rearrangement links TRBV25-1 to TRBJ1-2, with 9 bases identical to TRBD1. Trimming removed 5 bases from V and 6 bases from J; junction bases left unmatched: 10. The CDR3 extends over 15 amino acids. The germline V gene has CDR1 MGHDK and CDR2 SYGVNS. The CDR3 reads CASSPLGQGRDGYTF. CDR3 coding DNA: TGTGCCAGCAGTCCTTTGGGACAGGGTAGGGATGGCTACACCTTC.